This is a list of T cell receptor beta chains from one sample in a study of cytomegalovirus exposure and HLA in healthy donors. Method: immunoSEQ multiplex PCR; TCRdb's copy keeps in-frame clones and lacks some. The table shows about 77,000 clones, with about 84% occurring only once. Material for sequencing was PBMCs. These receptor sequences come from a man in his forties or fifties in good health and CMV-seronegative. Both conserved end residues are part of each CDR3. The order of the fields is J gene, D gene, clone size, V gene, CDR3 DNA, CDR3 protein. The D gene is left open where the match is weak. Expanded clones are given a class, and other clones once, few, many or no size at all.

j_call: TRBJ2-2
d_call: TRBD2
clone_size: -
v_call: TRBV19
cdr3_nt: TGTGCCAGTAGTATAAGGACTAGCGGGGCGACCGGGGAGCTGTTTTTT
cdr3_aa: CASSIRTSGATGELFF

j_call: TRBJ2-3
d_call: -
clone_size: -
v_call: TRBV11-3
cdr3_nt: TGTGCCAGCAGCGGGACTCTGGATACGCAGTATTTT
cdr3_aa: CASSGTLDTQYF

j_call: TRBJ2-1
d_call: TRBD1
clone_size: -
v_call: TRBV6-5
cdr3_nt: TGTGCCAGCAGTTTTCCGGGACAGGGTATGAATGAGCAGTTCTTC
cdr3_aa: CASSFPGQGMNEQFF

j_call: TRBJ1-2
d_call: -
clone_size: -
v_call: TRBV4-1
cdr3_nt: TGCGCCAGCAGCCAAGGGACTACTAATCCAAGGGGCTGCACCTTC
cdr3_aa: CASSQGTTNPRGCTF

j_call: TRBJ2-2
d_call: -
clone_size: -
v_call: TRBV7-8
cdr3_nt: TGTGCCAGCAGCTTACGGGATGACACCGGGGAGCTGTTTTTT
cdr3_aa: CASSLRDDTGELFF

j_call: TRBJ1-2
d_call: TRBD1
clone_size: -
v_call: TRBV9
cdr3_nt: TGTGCCAGCAGCGTGGACAGGGGGAATGGCTACACCTTC
cdr3_aa: CASSVDRGNGYTF

j_call: TRBJ1-4
d_call: -
clone_size: -
v_call: TRBV29-1
cdr3_nt: TGCAGCGTTGTTTTAGGGGCAACTAATGAAAAACTGTTTTTT
cdr3_aa: CSVVLGATNEKLFF

j_call: TRBJ2-7
d_call: -
clone_size: -
v_call: TRBV4-1
cdr3_nt: TGCGCCAGCAGCCAAGAGACAGTAACCGGACCCCAGGACGAGCAGTACTTC
cdr3_aa: CASSQETVTGPQDEQYF

j_call: TRBJ1-5
d_call: TRBD1
clone_size: -
v_call: TRBV6-1
cdr3_nt: TGTGCCAGCAGTCCCACAGGGGGCAATCGTCAGCCCCAGCATTTT
cdr3_aa: CASSPTGGNRQPQHF

j_call: TRBJ1-4
d_call: -
clone_size: -
v_call: TRBV4-3
cdr3_nt: TGCGCCAGCAGCCGAAGGGGTCTGGAGAATGAAAAACTGTTTTTT
cdr3_aa: CASSRRGLENEKLFF

j_call: TRBJ2-1
d_call: TRBD2
clone_size: few
v_call: TRBV7-9
cdr3_nt: TGTGCCAGCAGCTTCCGAGGCCGGGGGGGGTTGGATGAGCAGTTCTTC
cdr3_aa: CASSFRGRGGLDEQFF

j_call: TRBJ1-6
d_call: TRBD1
clone_size: few
v_call: TRBV5-6
cdr3_nt: TGTGCCAGCAGCTTTCTTAAGGGACAGGGAGGTAATTCACCCCTCCACTTT
cdr3_aa: CASSFLKGQGGNSPLHF

j_call: TRBJ1-5
d_call: TRBD1
clone_size: -
v_call: TRBV2
cdr3_nt: TGTGCCAGCATCCCAGACAGGGTTAGCAATCAGCCCCAGCATTTT
cdr3_aa: CASIPDRVSNQPQHF

j_call: TRBJ1-4
d_call: -
clone_size: -
v_call: TRBV9
cdr3_nt: TGTGCCAGCAGCCCGAGACAGTACAATGAAAAACTGTTTTTT
cdr3_aa: CASSPRQYNEKLFF

j_call: TRBJ1-3
d_call: TRBD1
clone_size: -
v_call: TRBV5-1
cdr3_nt: TGCGCCAGCAGCTTAACGACAGGGGTAGCTGGAAACACCATATATTTT
cdr3_aa: CASSLTTGVAGNTIYF

j_call: TRBJ2-7
d_call: TRBD1
clone_size: -
v_call: TRBV7-3
cdr3_nt: TGTGCCAGCAGCGCTAGGGAGGGACAGGGGGTCTACGAGCAGTACTTC
cdr3_aa: CASSAREGQGVYEQYF

j_call: TRBJ1-1
d_call: -
clone_size: -
v_call: TRBV9
cdr3_nt: TGTGCCAGCAGCGCCGTAGGGACTCTTACTGAAGCTTTCTTT
cdr3_aa: CASSAVGTLTEAFF

j_call: TRBJ2-7
d_call: TRBD2
clone_size: -
v_call: TRBV23-1
cdr3_nt: TGCGCCAGCAGTCGAAGCGGGACGGCTTACGAGCAGTACTTC
cdr3_aa: CASSRSGTAYEQYF

j_call: TRBJ2-2
d_call: -
clone_size: few
v_call: TRBV7-9
cdr3_nt: TGTGCCAGCAGCTCGACAGAGACAGGTTTGGGGGAGCTGTTTTTT
cdr3_aa: CASSSTETGLGELFF

j_call: TRBJ1-5
d_call: -
clone_size: -
v_call: TRBV29-1
cdr3_nt: TGCAGCGTTGAAGTTGGAGGGCCGGGGCCCCAGCATTTT
cdr3_aa: CSVEVGGPGPQHF

j_call: TRBJ2-1
d_call: TRBD2
clone_size: few
v_call: TRBV5-6
cdr3_nt: TGTGCCAGCAGCGCGGGACTAGCGGAGAACAATGAGCAGTTCTTC
cdr3_aa: CASSAGLAENNEQFF

j_call: TRBJ2-7
d_call: -
clone_size: -
v_call: TRBV12-5
cdr3_nt: TGTGCTAGTGGTTCCGGGACTTCGGACGAGCAGTACTTC
cdr3_aa: CASGSGTSDEQYF

j_call: TRBJ1-6
d_call: TRBD1
clone_size: -
v_call: TRBV18
cdr3_nt: TGTGCCAGCTCACCCGGACAGGGGAAATCACCCCTCCACTTT
cdr3_aa: CASSPGQGKSPLHF

j_call: TRBJ1-2
d_call: -
clone_size: once
v_call: TRBV7-2
cdr3_nt: TGTGCCAGCAGCTTAACGGCCCGGGATGGCTACACCTTC
cdr3_aa: CASSLTARDGYTF

j_call: TRBJ1-1
d_call: -
clone_size: -
v_call: TRBV19
cdr3_nt: TGTGCCAGTAGCACGGTCATGAACACTGAAGCTTTCTTT
cdr3_aa: CASSTVMNTEAFF

j_call: TRBJ1-1
d_call: -
clone_size: once
v_call: TRBV2
cdr3_nt: TGTGCCAGCAGTGAGACAACGAACACTGAAGCTTTCTTT
cdr3_aa: CASSETTNTEAFF

j_call: TRBJ2-3
d_call: TRBD1
clone_size: few
v_call: TRBV6-5
cdr3_nt: TGTGCCAGCAGTTACAGGGACAGGGGGAGAGATACGCAGTATTTT
cdr3_aa: CASSYRDRGRDTQYF